What follows is one TCR beta chain and its context. These data originate in a study of cytomegalovirus exposure and HLA in healthy donors. The PCR employed 60 Vbeta primers together with 13 Jbeta primers. The assay was immunoSEQ multiplex PCR, and TCRdb's table has in-frame clones only and misses some. The data include approximately 110,000 clones; the top ten clones carry 2% to 2.5%. V gave up 3 bases and J gave up 3 bases; unmatched junction bases: 5. CDR1 and CDR2 from the germline V gene are MDHEN and SYDVKM. CDR3 length equals 15 residues. This TCR was recovered from a man in his forties in good health and CMV-seronegative. The chain has TRBV28 and TRBJ2-7; TRBD2 matches 10 bases. What was sequenced was PBMCs. The CDR3 DNA is TGTGCCAGCAGTTTTGCCCTAGCGGGAGTCTACGAGCAGTACTTC. Translation gives CASSFALAGVYEQYF.